This T cell receptor beta chain was observed in a study of CD8 T cells in ankylosing spondylitis. Findings and caveats of the study: Both synovial fluid and blood in reactive arthritis had previously been reported to carry some motif variants.

The V gene end was trimmed by 1 base and the J gene end by 11 bases; junction bases not matched to a gene: 9. CDR3 length: 15 amino acids. From germline, CDR1 is LGHDT and CDR2 YNNKEL (reference sequence). Quantitative 5'-RACE was performed with molecular barcodes, and it yielded the TCR beta libraries. MiXCR, run by TCRdb on the 5' RACE reads, gives a single entry per CDR3 protein. The sample lists around 320,000 distinct CDR3 sequences; around 21% were seen once. On this clonotype: Its antigen is still unknown.

Sequencing was performed on blood, either unsorted or a sorted T cell fraction (not recorded which). The receptor was isolated from a female donor with ankylosing spondylitis or in good health (not recorded which). V is TRBV3-1 and J is TRBJ2-1; 9 bases fit TRBD2. CDR3 DNA: TGTGCCAGCAGCCAAGCCGGGACTAGCACAGTTAAGCAGTTCTTC. It is translated as CASSQAGTSTVKQFF.